Listed below are T cell receptor beta chains from one sample, sequenced in a study of cytomegalovirus exposure and HLA in healthy donors. Assay used: immunoSEQ multiplex PCR; TCRdb lists only in-frame clones, some missing. The sample contains 200,000 to 250,000 clones, 70% to 85% of which appear only once. Material for sequencing was PBMCs. Source of these receptors: a woman aged 40 to 50 in good health and CMV-seronegative. Each CDR3 is given with its conserved first and last residue. D genes are given only for firm matches. Only some rows state a clone size, as once, few, many or a class for expanded clones.

j_call d_call clone_size v_call cdr3_nt cdr3_aa
TRBJ2-4 - - TRBV19 TGTGCCAGTAGTAGCCTCGCGGTAGCCAAAAACATTCAGTACTTC CASSSLAVAKNIQYF
TRBJ2-5 TRBD1 - TRBV11-2 TGTGCCAGCAGCCCGACAGGGGGGCAAGAGACCCAGTACTTC CASSPTGGQETQYF
TRBJ2-2 TRBD2 - TRBV6-1 TGTGCCAGCAGTCAAGCCCGATTGAGCGCGGGGGGGACCGGGGAGCTGTTTTTT CASSQARLSAGGTGELFF
TRBJ1-3 - - TRBV5-4 TGTGCCAGCAGCCAAATGTCAGAGGCGGCTGGAAACACCATATATTTT CASSQMSEAAGNTIYF
TRBJ1-2 TRBD1 once TRBV25-1 TGTGCCAGCAGTGAAATGGGGACAGGGCTTGGCTACACCTTC CASSEMGTGLGYTF
TRBJ2-6 TRBD1 - TRBV19 TGTGCCAGCAGGCTCCGGGACAGGGTCGATTCTGGGGCCAACGTCCTGACTTTC CASRLRDRVDSGANVLTF
TRBJ1-1 - - TRBV19 TGTGCCGCTGGGCCCGGCAGGGCATCTGAAGCTTTCTTT CAAGPGRASEAFF
TRBJ2-3 TRBD1 - TRBV5-4 TGTGCCAGCAGCCGACAGGGCGCGGGTGTCGCAGATACGCAGTATTTT CASSRQGAGVADTQYF
TRBJ1-1 - - TRBV9 TGTGCCAGCAGCTTTGGGGGGGGGACTGAAGCTTTCTTT CASSFGGGTEAFF
TRBJ1-2 TRBD1 - TRBV30 TGTGCCTGGAGCCTTCTTTTCTCGCCAGGGGGCTCCCAAGACAGCACCTTC CAWSLLFSPGGSQDSTF
TRBJ2-4 - - TRBV9 TGTGCCAGCAGCGTAGAGGGGTTAGCCAAAAACATTCAGTACTTC CASSVEGLAKNIQYF
TRBJ2-7 - - TRBV2 TGTGCCAGCAGGCAAGGGGGCTACGAGCAGTACTTC CASRQGGYEQYF
TRBJ2-7 - - TRBV5-1 TGCGCCAGCAGCTTGGAAGGGGCCGGGTACGAGTACTTC CASSLEGAGYEYF
TRBJ2-7 - - TRBV14 TGTGCCAGCAGCCAAGCTCTAGGCGGGACCATAACCTACGAGCAGTACTTC CASSQALGGTITYEQYF
TRBJ1-2 TRBD1 few TRBV10-3 TGTGCCATCAGCCCCGGGACAGGGAATGGCTACACCTTC CAISPGTGNGYTF
TRBJ1-6 - - TRBV11-2 TGTGCCAGCAGCTTAGCAGGGAAACCTAATTCACCCCTCCACTTT CASSLAGKPNSPLHF
TRBJ2-3 - - TRBV6-5 TGTGCCAGCAGTTACTCGGGCTCAAGCACAGATACGCAGTATTTT CASSYSGSSTDTQYF
TRBJ2-7 TRBD2 - TRBV6-5 TGTGCCAGCAGTTACTCTGGACTAGCTTTCGAGCAGTACTTC CASSYSGLAFEQYF
TRBJ1-1 - - TRBV19 TGTGCCAGTAGTATGTCCCAGAACACTGAAGCTTTCTTT CASSMSQNTEAFF
TRBJ2-3 - - TRBV7-9 TGTGCCAGCAGCTTAGAAGCCAACAGGGACACAGATACGCAGTATTTT CASSLEANRDTDTQYF
TRBJ1-2 TRBD1 - TRBV10-2 TGCGCCAGCAGGGCTGGGACAGGGATGGGCTATGGCTACACCTTC CASRAGTGMGYGYTF
TRBJ1-5 TRBD1 - TRBV7-2 TGTGCCAGCAGCTTTTCCGGGACAGAAAATCAGCCCCAGCATTTT CASSFSGTENQPQHF
TRBJ1-2 TRBD1 - TRBV7-6 TGTGCCAGCAGCTCAAGGGTCCCAGGGGGCGACCTAATCTATGGCTACACCTTC CASSSRVPGGDLIYGYTF
TRBJ2-7 - - TRBV4-1 TGCGCCAGCAGCCCCCGGGGGGCAGGCCCCTACGAGCAGTACTTC CASSPRGAGPYEQYF